This T cell receptor (beta chain) was profiled in a study of T cell responses to AZD1222 COVID-19 vaccine (TCRdb year 2021). Regarding the study in general: AZD1222 recipients whose second dose came at about 4 weeks and those whose second dose came at about 12 weeks were combined into one group, since spike-specific TCR depth and breadth did not differ between the two schedules. Trial participants were enrolled into age subgroups of 18-55, 56-69 and 70-plus years, which contained roughly 140, 27 and 60 TCR-sequenced participants, respectively. TCR sequencing covered roughly 230 trial participants: 200 to 220 given two doses of AZD1222 and approximately 26 given two doses of MenACWY control vaccine. General conclusions and limits of the study: No day 14 peak-response samples were available, so repertoires were characterized only after the peak T cell response. In the small 56-69-year group, the increase in depth fell short of significance, most likely because of low power. After two AZD1222 doses, both the breadth and the depth of spike-specific TCRs were significantly higher than at day 0 and than in MenACWY recipients. Epitopes outside the regions mutated in the B.1.351 and B.1.1.7 variants were reportedly recognized by nearly half of the unique spike-specific TCRs. Participants were mostly white British and included more females than males, and it was suggested by the authors that clonal diversity may have been underestimated. The whole spike protein was spanned by vaccine-associated CD4 TCRs, and dominant responses were seen in regions 160-218 and 743-854. Conclusions about previously exposed vaccinees are limited because only five or six AZD1222 recipients were SARS-CoV-2 seropositive at baseline.

At the junction V is shortened by 5 bases and J by 4 bases, with 14 bases in between. The CDR3 covers 14 residues, taking in both the cysteine and the phenylalanine. CDR3 DNA only is kept here, 42 bases in frame from base 1. Reading the germline V gene (reference sequence) gives CDR1 LNHDA and CDR2 SQIVND. The CDR3 regions of human TCRbeta chains were analyzed by immunosequencing. Per the source publication's procedure: Repertoire TCRs were matched against a reference library of SARS-CoV-2-specific TCRs generated with the MIRA antigen-specificity platform. Breadth was defined as the fraction of unique TCRs that were SARS-CoV-2-associated. Depth was defined as the fraction of total T cells that were SARS-CoV-2-associated. Using the MIRA data, each spike-specific TCR was assigned both to the spike region to which the TCR was reactive and to a CD4 or CD8 class. Log10-transformed breadth and depth values were compared by one-way ANOVA with Sidak's multiple comparisons tests. In TCRdb, the immuneACCESS table is reduced to in-frame sequences with V and J assigned. These tables do not hold every clone; where another copy was compared, an unresolved V gene accounts for under half, and the others remain unexplained. That table furnishes V, J and clone size, whereas the DNA furnished D and trimming. This sample gives fewer than 200,000 clones in total; 85% to 95% of them show up just once. The ten largest clones add up to more than 9% of the sample.

As to this clone: Its antigen remains undetermined. Base quality data are lacking; no much larger clone is found one base away.

Per the publication, the time point label means: baseline before first vaccination. Vaccinee samples came from UK trials COV001 and COV002, including a single-blind randomized controlled phase 2/3 trial of AZD1222 (ChAdOx1 nCoV-19) in healthy adults. Trial participant PBMC samples were collected at day 0 and day 28 after the second dose for TCRbeta chain sequencing. This specimen consisted of peripheral blood, obtained on day 0 of AZD1222 vaccination. The chain joins TRBV19 to TRBJ1-2, and perhaps TRBD1 as D gene, on 6 matching bases. The TCR sequence derives from an adult in good health. The DNA sequence reads TGTGCCAGTAGTTTACAGGGAGCGAGCTATGGCTACACCTTC. Translated, it gives CASSLQGASYGYTF. This CDR3, with the reference TRBV19 and TRBJ1-2 proteins standing in past its ends, gives the full variable domain DGGITQSPKYLFRKEGQNVTLSCEQNLNHDAMYWYRQDPGQGLRLIYYSQIVNDFQKGDIAEGYSVSREKKESFPLTVTSAQKNPTAFYLCASSLQGASYGYTFGSGTRLTVV.